In its sample, the clone carrying this T cell receptor (beta chain) was seen many times. Antigen: not known. According to the study, TCR beta libraries were built with iRepertoire HTBI primers and CDR3-region Arm-PCR. In the original workflow: From all samples, identification returned approximately 15 TRBJ and under 75 TRBV segments. Via MiXCR, TCRdb re-called the multiplex PCR reads, giving one row per CDR3 protein. V and J calls and clone size were set by TCRdb, not the authors. The table shows over 450,000 distinct CDR3 sequences, with 20% to 25% occurring only once. The sample comes from a study of regulatory T cells in long-lasting Graves disease. Study findings and constraints: Gene preferences differed: TRBV28, TRBJ1-2, TRBJ2-5 in persistent cases.

From germline, CDR1 is LNHDA and CDR2 SQIVND (reference sequence). Trimming cost V 3 bases and J 3 bases, with 11 bases left between them. This CDR3 is built from 14 residues. Time point indicated: persistent/refractory GD, antithyroid drugs over 5 years with positive TRAb. The TCR library was prepared using RNA isolated from PBMCs. The source material was peripheral blood mononuclear cells (PBMCs), sampled when the disease was refractory, from a patient treated with antithyroid drugs. This TCR came from a female donor with Graves disease. J is TRBJ1-2 and V is TRBV19; D is unresolved. The chain's CDR3 is CASSISDGYYGYTF. For the CDR3, the DNA is TGTGCCAGTAGTATTTCCGACGGGTACTATGGCTACACCTTC.